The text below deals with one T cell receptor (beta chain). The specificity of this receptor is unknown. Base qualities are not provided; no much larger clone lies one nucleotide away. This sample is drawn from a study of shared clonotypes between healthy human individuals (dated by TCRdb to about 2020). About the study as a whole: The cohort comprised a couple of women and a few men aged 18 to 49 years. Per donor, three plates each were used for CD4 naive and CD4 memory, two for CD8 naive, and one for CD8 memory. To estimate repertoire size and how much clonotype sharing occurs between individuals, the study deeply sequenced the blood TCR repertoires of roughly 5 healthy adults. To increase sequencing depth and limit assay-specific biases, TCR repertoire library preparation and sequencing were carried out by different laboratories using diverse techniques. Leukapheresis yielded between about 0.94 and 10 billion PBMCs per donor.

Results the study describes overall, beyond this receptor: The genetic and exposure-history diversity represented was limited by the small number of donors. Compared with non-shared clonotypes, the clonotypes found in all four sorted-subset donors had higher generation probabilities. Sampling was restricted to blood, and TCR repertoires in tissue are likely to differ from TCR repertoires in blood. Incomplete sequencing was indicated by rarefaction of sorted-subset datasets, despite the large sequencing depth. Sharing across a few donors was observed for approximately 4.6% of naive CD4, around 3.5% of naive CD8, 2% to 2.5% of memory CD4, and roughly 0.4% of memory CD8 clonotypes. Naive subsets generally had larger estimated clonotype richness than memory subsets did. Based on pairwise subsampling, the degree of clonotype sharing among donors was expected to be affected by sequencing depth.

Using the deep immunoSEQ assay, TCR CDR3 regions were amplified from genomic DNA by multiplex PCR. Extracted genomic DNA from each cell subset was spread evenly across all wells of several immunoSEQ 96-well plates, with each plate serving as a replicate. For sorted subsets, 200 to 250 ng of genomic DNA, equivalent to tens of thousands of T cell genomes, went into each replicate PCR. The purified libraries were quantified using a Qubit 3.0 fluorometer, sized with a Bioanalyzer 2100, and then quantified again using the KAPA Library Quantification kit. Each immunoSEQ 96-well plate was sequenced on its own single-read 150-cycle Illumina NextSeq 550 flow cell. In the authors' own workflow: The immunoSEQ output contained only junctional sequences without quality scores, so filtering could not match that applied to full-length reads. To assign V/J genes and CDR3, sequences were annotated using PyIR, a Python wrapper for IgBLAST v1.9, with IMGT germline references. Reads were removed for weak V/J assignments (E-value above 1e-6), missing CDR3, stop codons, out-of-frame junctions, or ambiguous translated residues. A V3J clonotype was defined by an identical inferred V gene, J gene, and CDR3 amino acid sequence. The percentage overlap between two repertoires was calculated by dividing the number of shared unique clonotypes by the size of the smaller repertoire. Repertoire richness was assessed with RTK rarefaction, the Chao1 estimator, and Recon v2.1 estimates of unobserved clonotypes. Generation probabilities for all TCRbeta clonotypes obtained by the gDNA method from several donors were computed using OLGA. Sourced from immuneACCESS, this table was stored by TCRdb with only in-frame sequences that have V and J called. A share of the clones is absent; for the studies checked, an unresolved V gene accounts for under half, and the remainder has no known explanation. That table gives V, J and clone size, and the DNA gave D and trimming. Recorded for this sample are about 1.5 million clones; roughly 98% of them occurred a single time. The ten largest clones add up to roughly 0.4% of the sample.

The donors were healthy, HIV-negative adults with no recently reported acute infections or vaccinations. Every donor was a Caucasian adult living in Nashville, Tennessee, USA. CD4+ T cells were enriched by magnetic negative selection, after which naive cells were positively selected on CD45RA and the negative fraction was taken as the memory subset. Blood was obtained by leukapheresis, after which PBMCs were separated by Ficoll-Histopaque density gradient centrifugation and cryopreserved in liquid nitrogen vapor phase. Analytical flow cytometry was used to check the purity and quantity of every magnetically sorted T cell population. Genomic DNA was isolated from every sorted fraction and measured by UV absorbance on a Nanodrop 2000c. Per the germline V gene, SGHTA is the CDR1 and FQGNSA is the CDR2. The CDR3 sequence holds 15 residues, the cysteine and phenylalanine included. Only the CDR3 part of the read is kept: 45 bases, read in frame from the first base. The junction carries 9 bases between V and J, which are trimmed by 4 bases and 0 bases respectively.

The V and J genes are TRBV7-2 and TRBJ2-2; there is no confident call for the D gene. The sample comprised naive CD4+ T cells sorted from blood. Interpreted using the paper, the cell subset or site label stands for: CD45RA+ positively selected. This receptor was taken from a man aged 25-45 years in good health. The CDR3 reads CASSYNPTNTGELFF. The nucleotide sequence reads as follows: TGTGCCAGCAGCTACAACCCCACGAACACCGGGGAGCTGTTTTTT.